The TCR beta chain described here comes from a study of blood T cell repertoires in COVID-19. On the study more broadly: COVID-19 samples collected from the United States, Italy and Spain covered acute and convalescent phases. T cells, B-cell-depleted T cells, or PBMCs provided the cDNA or gDNA that served as material.

After removal of 5 bases from V and 7 bases from J, the junction contained 9 bases not matched to a gene. CDR1 is SEHNR and CDR2 is FQNEAQ in the germline V gene (reference sequence). The CDR3 is 15 amino acids. Original processing methods: Scientists estimated how many nucleated cells there were by amplifying reference gene primers. The assay was immunoSEQ multiplex PCR, and TCRdb's table has in-frame clones only and misses some. V, J and clone size are taken as reported in that table, and D and trimming were inferred from the DNA itself. The sample lists about 250,000 clones, 88% occurring once. This receptor was identified in a woman in her 30s with acute or convalescent COVID-19. This chain joins TRBV7-9 and TRBJ2-7, with 12 bases aligning to TRBD1. Sequenced material: peripheral blood. The DNA of the CDR3 is TGTGCCAGCAGCAGGACGGGACAGGGGGCGTCAGAGCAGTACTTC. Protein: CASSRTGQGASEQYF. Together with reference TRBV7-9 and TRBJ2-7, the CDR3 gives the full variable domain: DTGVSQNPRHKITKRGQNVTFRCDPISEHNRLYWYRQTLGQGPEFLTYFQNEAQLEKSRLLSDRFSAERPKGSFSTLEIQRTEQGDSAMYLCASSRTGQGASEQYFGPGTRLTVT.